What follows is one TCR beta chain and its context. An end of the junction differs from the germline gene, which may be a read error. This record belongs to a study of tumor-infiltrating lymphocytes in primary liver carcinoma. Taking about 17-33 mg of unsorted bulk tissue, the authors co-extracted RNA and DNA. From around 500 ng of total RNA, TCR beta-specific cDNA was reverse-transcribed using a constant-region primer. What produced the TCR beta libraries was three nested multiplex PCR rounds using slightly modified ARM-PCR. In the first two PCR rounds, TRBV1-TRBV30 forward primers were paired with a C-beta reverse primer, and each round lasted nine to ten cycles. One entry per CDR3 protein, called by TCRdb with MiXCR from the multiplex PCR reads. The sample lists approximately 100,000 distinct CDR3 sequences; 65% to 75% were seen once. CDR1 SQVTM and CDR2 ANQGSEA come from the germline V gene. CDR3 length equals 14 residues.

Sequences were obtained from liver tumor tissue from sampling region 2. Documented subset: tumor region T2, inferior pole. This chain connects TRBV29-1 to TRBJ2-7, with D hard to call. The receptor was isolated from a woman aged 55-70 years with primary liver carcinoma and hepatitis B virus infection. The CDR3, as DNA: TGCAGCGTTGCCCCCGTGACGACAACCTACGAGCAATACTTC. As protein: CSVAPVTTTYEQYF.